This T cell receptor (beta chain) was obtained from a study of immune evolution from preneoplasia to lung adenocarcinoma. Study-wide findings and caveats: Later-stage lesions appeared to have more T cells, more diversity, less clonality. Top clone share appeared to fall from AAH through AIS, MIA, adenocarcinoma.

Histologic diagnosis was independently verified by two lung pathologists. Using immunoSEQ multiplex PCR, the repertoire was profiled, and TCRdb retains in-frame clones only, with some absent. The profile shows roughly 6,100 clones, 70% to 90% of them singletons. About this clone: Its specificity is unknown.

Germline lookup yields CDR1 KGHSH and CDR2 LQKENI. V was cut by 0 bases and J by 6 bases, with 17 bases left in between. The CDR3 runs to 16 residues. Sequencing was performed on FFPE adjacent normal lung tissue. The chain couples TRBV18 to TRBJ1-1; D possibly corresponds to TRBD1 (5 bases). This clonotype was sampled from a donor at least 70 years old with lung adenocarcinoma. The CDR3 coding sequence is TGTGCCAGCTCACCACCGACGCAAGGGGCGCAGGCTGAAGCTTTCTTT. Its translation: CASSPPTQGAQAEAFF. The full variable domain, its missing parts supplied by reference TRBV18 and TRBJ1-1, is NAGVMQNPRHLVRRRGQEARLRCSPMKGHSHVYWYRQLPEEGLKFMVYLQKENIIDESGMPKERFSAEFPKEGPSILRIQQVVRGDSAAYFCASSPPTQGAQAEAFFGQGTRLTVV.